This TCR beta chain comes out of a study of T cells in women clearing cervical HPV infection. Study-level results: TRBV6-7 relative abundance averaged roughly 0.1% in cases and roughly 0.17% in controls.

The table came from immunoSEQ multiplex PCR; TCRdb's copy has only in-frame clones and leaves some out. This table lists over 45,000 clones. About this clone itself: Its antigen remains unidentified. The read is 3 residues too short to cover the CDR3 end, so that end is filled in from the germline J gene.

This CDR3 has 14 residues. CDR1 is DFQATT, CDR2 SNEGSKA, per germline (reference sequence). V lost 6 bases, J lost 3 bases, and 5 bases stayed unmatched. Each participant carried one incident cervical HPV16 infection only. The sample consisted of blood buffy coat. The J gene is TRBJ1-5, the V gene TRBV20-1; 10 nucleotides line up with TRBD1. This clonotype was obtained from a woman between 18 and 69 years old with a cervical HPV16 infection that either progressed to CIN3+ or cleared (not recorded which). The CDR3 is CSAWDRGYNQPQHF. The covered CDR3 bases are TGCAGTGCATGGGACAGGGGTTACAATCAGCCC.